This section outlines one T cell receptor beta chain sequence together with its context. Its antigen remains unidentified. The CDR3 spans 12 residues. CDR1 is SGHTA and CDR2 is FQGNSA in the germline V gene. Trimming removed 2 bases at V and 10 bases at J, with 6 bases between. This sample was included in a study of cytomegalovirus exposure and HLA in healthy donors. Study-wide results and limits: There were around 160 TCR beta chains listed as cytomegalovirus-associated. The TCR clusters that emerged in the first cohort tended, a later analysis found, to co-occur in the roughly 110 validation repertoires.

Some clones are missing from TCRdb's copy, which holds only in-frame ones; the method was immunoSEQ multiplex PCR. The repertoire holds roughly 190,000 clones, with roughly 86% as singletons. J is TRBJ1-6 and V is TRBV7-2; no definite D call. The receptor was isolated from a man in his thirties or forties in good health and CMV-seropositive. Sequences were obtained from PBMCs. The CDR3 DNA reads as TGTGCCAGCAGCTTAAGTAACTCACCCCTCCACTTT. It encodes CASSLSNSPLHF.